This T cell receptor (beta chain) derives from a study of T cell repertoires in cytomegalovirus infection. Turning to the study itself: Public TCR beta signatures were indicative of both CMV infection and a matching HLA type.

TCRdb reanalysed the reads using MiXCR and keeps one entry per CDR3 protein. Of about 260,000 distinct CDR3 sequences in the sample, about an eighth are singletons; the top ten hold around 8.7%. After removal of 1 base from V and 10 bases from J, the junction contained 7 bases not matched to a gene. Germline values: CDR1 SGHTA, CDR2 FQGNSA. The CDR3 totals 15 residues. Study conclusions and caveats: HLA-C-restricted, CMV-specific TCR beta clonotypes were dominant ex vivo. There were carriers of CMV plus the relevant HLA, and cumulative public TCR beta family frequency identified them.

Ten or more counts support this clonotype. Its antigen remains unknown. Sequenced: PBMCs. The genes are TRBV7-2 and TRBJ1-6, with 7 bases lining up with TRBD1. The sequence was obtained from a human donor in good health (CMV status not recorded). Some clones in this sample may be carry-over from other donors' samples. In DNA form, the CDR3 reads TGTGCCAGCAGCTTAGTGGGACAGACGAACTCACCCCTCCACTTT. Amino acids: CASSLVGQTNSPLHF.